The subject of this entry is one T cell receptor (beta chain). The data were taken from a study of shared clonotypes between healthy human individuals. Negatively enriched CD4+ T cells were divided by CD45RA into naive and memory. Germline CDR1 is MNHNY and CDR2 is SVGAGI (reference sequence). Trimming took off 6 bases at V and 5 bases at J, with 10 bases between the two ends. This CDR3 comprises 12 residues. The repertoire was sequenced with immunoSEQ multiplex PCR; TCRdb's copy has only in-frame clones and lacks some. The data contain 2 million to 2.5 million clones, 90% to 95% of them seen just once; the ten biggest clones take up about 0.34%.

The chain links TRBV6-6 to TRBJ1-1, with unresolved D. The receptor comes from a man aged 18 to 30 in good health. Some clones in this sample may be carry-over from other donors' samples. Sequenced sample: naive CD4+ T cells from PBMCs. The subset is: CD45RA+ positively selected. Written as DNA, the CDR3 is TGTGCCAGCAGCCCCACGGGGACTGAAGCTTTCTTT. Translation: CASSPTGTEAFF.